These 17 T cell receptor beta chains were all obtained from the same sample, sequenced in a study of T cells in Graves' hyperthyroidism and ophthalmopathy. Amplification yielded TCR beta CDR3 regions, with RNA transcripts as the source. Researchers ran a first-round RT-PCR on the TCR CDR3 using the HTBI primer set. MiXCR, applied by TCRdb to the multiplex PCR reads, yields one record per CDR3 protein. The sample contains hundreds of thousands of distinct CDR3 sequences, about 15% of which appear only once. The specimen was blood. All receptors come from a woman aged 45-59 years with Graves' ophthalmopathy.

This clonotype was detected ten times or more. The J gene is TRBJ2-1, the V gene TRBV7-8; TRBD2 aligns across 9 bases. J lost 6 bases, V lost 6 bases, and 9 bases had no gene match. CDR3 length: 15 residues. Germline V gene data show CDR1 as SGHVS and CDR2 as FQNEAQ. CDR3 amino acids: CASSTGTSLANEQFF. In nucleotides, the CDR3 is TGTGCCAGCAGTACCGGGACTAGCCTTGCCAATGAGCAGTTCTTC.

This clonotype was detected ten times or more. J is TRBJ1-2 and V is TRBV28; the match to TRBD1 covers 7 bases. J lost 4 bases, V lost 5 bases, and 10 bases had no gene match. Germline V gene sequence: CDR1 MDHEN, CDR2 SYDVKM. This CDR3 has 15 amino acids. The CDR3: CASSLRQGMIYGYTF. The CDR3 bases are TGTGCCAGCAGTCTTCGACAGGGTATGATCTATGGCTACACCTTC.

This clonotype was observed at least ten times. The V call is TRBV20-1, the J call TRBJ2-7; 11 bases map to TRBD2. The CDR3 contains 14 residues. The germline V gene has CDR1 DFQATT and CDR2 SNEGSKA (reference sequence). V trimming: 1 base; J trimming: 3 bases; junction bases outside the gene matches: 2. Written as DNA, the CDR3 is TGCAGTGCTAGAGGACTAGCGGGAATCTACGAGCAGTACTTC. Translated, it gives CSARGLAGIYEQYF.

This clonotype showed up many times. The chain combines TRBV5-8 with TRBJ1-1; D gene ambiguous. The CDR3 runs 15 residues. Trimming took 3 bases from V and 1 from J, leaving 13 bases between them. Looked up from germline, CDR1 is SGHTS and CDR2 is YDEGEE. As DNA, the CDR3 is TGTGCCAGCAGCTCCCTTGACGCGGCGAACACTGAAGCTTTCTTT. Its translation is CASSSLDAANTEAFF.

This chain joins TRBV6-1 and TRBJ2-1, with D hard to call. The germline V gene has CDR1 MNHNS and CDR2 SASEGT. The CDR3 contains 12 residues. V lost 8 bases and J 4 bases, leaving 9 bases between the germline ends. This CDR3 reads CASVTRYNEQFF. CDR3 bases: TGTGCCAGCGTGACTCGGTACAATGAGCAGTTCTTC.

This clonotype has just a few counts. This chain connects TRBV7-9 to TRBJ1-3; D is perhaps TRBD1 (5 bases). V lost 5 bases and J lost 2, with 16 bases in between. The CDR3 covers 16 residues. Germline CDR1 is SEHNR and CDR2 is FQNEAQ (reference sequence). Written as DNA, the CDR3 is TGTGCCAGCAGCCCGCATCGGACGGGGCCTGGAAACACCATATATTTT. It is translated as CASSPHRTGPGNTIYF.

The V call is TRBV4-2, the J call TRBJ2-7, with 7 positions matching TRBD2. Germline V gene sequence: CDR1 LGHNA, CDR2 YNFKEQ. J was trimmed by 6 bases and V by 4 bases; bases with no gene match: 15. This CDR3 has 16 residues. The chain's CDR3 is CASSPSFGGGPTEQYF. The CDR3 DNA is TGTGCCAGCAGCCCTTCTTTCGGGGGAGGGCCTACCGAGCAGTACTTC.

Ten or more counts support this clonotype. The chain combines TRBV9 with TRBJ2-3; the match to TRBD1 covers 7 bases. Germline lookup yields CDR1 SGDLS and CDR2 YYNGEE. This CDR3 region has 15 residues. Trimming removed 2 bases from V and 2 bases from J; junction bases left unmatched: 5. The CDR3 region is CASSVAGTATDTQYF. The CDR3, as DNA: TGTGCCAGCAGCGTCGCCGGGACAGCCACAGATACGCAGTATTTT.

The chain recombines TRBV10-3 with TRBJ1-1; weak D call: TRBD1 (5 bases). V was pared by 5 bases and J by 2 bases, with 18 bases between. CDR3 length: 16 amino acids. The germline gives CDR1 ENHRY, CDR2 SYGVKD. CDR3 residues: CAISKFDRSTNTEAFF. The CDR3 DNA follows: TGTGCCATCAGTAAATTCGACAGAAGCACTAACACTGAAGCTTTCTTT.

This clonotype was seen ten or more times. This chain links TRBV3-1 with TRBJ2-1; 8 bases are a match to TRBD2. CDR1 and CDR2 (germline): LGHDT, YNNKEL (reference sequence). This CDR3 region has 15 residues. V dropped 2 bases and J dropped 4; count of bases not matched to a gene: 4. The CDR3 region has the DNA TGTGCCAGCAGCCAATCGCTAGCGGGTTACAATGAGCAGTTCTTC. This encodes CASSQSLAGYNEQFF.

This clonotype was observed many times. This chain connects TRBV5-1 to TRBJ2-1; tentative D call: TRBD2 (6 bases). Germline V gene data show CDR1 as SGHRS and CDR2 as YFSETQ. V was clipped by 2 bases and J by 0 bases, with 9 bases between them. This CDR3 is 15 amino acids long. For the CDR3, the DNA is TGCGCCAGCAGCTTTAGCGGTAACTCCTACAATGAGCAGTTCTTC. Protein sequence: CASSFSGNSYNEQFF.

CDR3 residues: CASSEIGDRFNIQYF. The CDR3 region has the DNA TGTGCCAGCAGTGAAATTGGGGACAGGTTTAACATTCAGTACTTC. The J gene is TRBJ2-4, the V gene TRBV6-1, with 8 bases lining up with TRBD1. V dropped 2 bases and J dropped 7; count of bases not matched to a gene: 7. Germline V lookup: CDR1 MNHNS, CDR2 SASEGT. The CDR3 is 15 residues long.

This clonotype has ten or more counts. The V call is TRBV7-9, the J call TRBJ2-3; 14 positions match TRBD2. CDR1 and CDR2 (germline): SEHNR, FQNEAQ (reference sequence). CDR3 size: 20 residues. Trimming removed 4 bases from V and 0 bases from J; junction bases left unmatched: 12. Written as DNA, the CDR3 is TGTGCCAGCAGCTCCCCGACCGGGACTAGCGGGGGACTCAGCACAGATACGCAGTATTTT. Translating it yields CASSSPTGTSGGLSTDTQYF.

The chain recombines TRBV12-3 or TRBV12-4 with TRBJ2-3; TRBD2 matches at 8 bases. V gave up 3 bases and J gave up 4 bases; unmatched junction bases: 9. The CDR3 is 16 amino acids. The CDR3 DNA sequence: TGTGCCAGCAGTTTTATGAGCGGGAGTTTCGCAGATACGCAGTATTTT. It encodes CASSFMSGSFADTQYF.

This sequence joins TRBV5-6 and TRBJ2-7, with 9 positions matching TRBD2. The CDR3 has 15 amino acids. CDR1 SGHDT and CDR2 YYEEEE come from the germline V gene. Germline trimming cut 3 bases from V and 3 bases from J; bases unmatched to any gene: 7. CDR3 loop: CASSSSGTSRYEQYF. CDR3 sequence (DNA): TGTGCCAGCAGCTCCTCCGGGACTAGCCGCTACGAGCAGTACTTC.

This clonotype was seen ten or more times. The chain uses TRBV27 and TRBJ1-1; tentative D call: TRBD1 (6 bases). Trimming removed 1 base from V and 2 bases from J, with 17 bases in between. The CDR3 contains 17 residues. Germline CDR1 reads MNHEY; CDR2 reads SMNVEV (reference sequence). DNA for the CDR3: TGTGCCAGCAGTTTATTAGGACGATCGGGGGCTAACACTGAAGCTTTCTTT. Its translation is CASSLLGRSGANTEAFF.

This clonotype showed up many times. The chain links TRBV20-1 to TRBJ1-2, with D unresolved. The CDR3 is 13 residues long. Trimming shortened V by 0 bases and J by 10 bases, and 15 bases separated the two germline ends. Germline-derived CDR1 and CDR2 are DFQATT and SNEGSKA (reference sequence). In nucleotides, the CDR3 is TGCAGTGCTAGAGATCTCGGGCTGTCTCTCTACACCTTC. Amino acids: CSARDLGLSLYTF.